Below are 27 T cell receptor beta chains sequenced from a single sample in a study of human T cells and chemical hapten exposure. Time point meaning: pre-sensitization, week 0. Sample treatment: therapeutic diphenylcyclopropenone sensitization with weekly scalp DPC. Via MiXCR, TCRdb re-called the RACE reads, giving one row per CDR3 protein. The table shows roughly 40,000 distinct CDR3 sequences, with around 12% occurring only once. The sequencing used whole blood, collected in connection with sensitization to the hapten diphenylcyclopropenone (DPC). The receptors originated from a woman aged 30 to 39 with alopecia areata. Some clones in this sample may be carry-over from other donors' samples.

This clonotype was counted at least ten times. The V call is TRBV18, the J call TRBJ1-1; D possibly corresponds to TRBD1 (5 bases). CDR1 KGHSH and CDR2 LQKENI come from the germline V gene. The V end was cut by 3 bases, the J end by 1 base, with 6 bases between. CDR3 size: 13 residues. CDR3 loop: CASSPGQNTEAFF. The CDR3, as DNA: TGTGCCAGCTCACCGGGGCAGAACACTGAAGCTTTCTTT.

The chain is built from TRBV7-2 and TRBJ1-6, with a weak D call TRBD1 (6 bases). The CDR3 covers 16 residues. The V gene lost 8 bases and the J gene lost 3 bases, with 17 bases spanning the gap. The V gene's germline CDR1 is SGHTA and CDR2 FQGNSA. Here the CDR3 reads CASPRWGAHYNSPLHF. In DNA, the CDR3 is TGTGCCAGCCCACGATGGGGGGCTCACTATAATTCACCCCTCCACTTT.

There are a few counts of this clonotype. This chain links TRBV20-1 with TRBJ2-7; D may be TRBD1 (6 bases). V lost 6 bases and J lost 6, with 12 bases in between. This CDR3 comprises 11 residues. CDR1 and CDR2 from the germline V gene are DFQATT and SNEGSKA (reference sequence). The CDR3 DNA sequence: TGCAGTGCGCCCCAAGGGGGCGAGCAGTACTTC. This sequence encodes CSAPQGGEQYF.

This clonotype was counted ten times or more. J is TRBJ2-3 and V is TRBV18; no clear D. V was pared by 3 bases and J by 2 bases, with 3 bases between. The germline gives CDR1 KGHSH, CDR2 LQKENI. This CDR3 has 12 residues. The CDR3 DNA reads TGTGCCAGCTCACCGATCACAGATACGCAGTATTTT. As protein: CASSPITDTQYF.

This clonotype was detected only a few times. The V call is TRBV20-1, the J call TRBJ2-4; D remains unclear. The germline CDR1 and CDR2 sequences are DFQATT and SNEGSKA (reference sequence). The CDR3 is made up of 13 amino acids. V gave up 3 bases and J gave up 3 bases, with 9 bases separating them. This chain's CDR3 is CSARGAGKNIQYF. The CDR3, as DNA: TGCAGTGCTAGGGGCGCTGGCAAAAACATTCAGTACTTC.

This clonotype showed up just a few times. The J gene is TRBJ2-7, the V gene TRBV5-4; tentatively, D is TRBD1 (5 bases). Germline CDR1 and CDR2: SGHNT and YYREEE (reference sequence). The CDR3 is made up of 12 amino acids. V was cut by 0 bases and J by 7 bases, with 8 bases left in between. CDR3 DNA sequence: TGTGCCAGCAGCTTGGGGGGCGGAGAGCAGTACTTC. Protein sequence: CASSLGGGEQYF.

This clonotype was counted at least ten times. The chain recombines TRBV20-1 with TRBJ2-7; D unclear. The length of the CDR3 is 12 residues. CDR1 is DFQATT, CDR2 SNEGSKA, per germline (reference sequence). V lost 4 bases to trimming and J lost 4 bases, with 11 bases between them. CDR3 DNA sequence: TGCAGTGCTATAACCGGCTGGTACGAGCAGTACTTC. Translated, it gives CSAITGWYEQYF.

The rearrangement uses TRBV5-6 and TRBJ2-5; 10 bases line up with TRBD2. V trimming: 5 bases; J trimming: 5 bases; junction bases outside the gene matches: 15. The CDR3 runs to 17 residues. Germline CDR1 and CDR2: SGHDT and YYEEEE. CDR3 amino acids: CASSYAGTSVLGETQYF. The CDR3 bases are TGTGCCAGCAGTTATGCCGGGACTAGCGTCTTAGGGGAGACCCAGTACTTC.

This clonotype has more than one count but fewer than ten. Compared with germline, one end of the junction differs, possibly owing to a read error. The rearrangement uses TRBV28 and TRBJ2-1; D might be TRBD1 or TRBD2, each matching 5 bases. The CDR3 runs 13 residues. Germline V gives CDR1 MDHEN, CDR2 SYDVKM. CDR3 DNA: TGTGCCAGCAGTATCGACGGGACCCAGGGAATCCACTTC. Residues: CASSIDGTQGIHF.

This clonotype was counted at least ten times. The chain recombines TRBV28 with TRBJ1-6; D gene unclear. The CDR3 covers 12 residues. Per the germline V gene, CDR1 is MDHEN and CDR2 is SYDVKM. Trimming left V 3 bases short and J 12 bases short, with 9 bases between. The CDR3 is CASSFPGLPLHF. In DNA form, the CDR3 reads TGTGCCAGCAGTTTTCCCGGCTTACCCCTCCACTTT. Based on the CDR3 plus reference TRBV28 and TRBJ1-6, the full variable domain is DVKVTQSSRYLVKRTGEKVFLECVQDMDHENMFWYRQDPGLGLRLIYFSYDVKMKEKGDIPEGYSVSREKKERFSLILESASTNQTSMYLCASSFPGLPLHFGNGTRLTVT.

A few counts support this clonotype. The chain carries TRBV6-2 or TRBV6-3 and TRBJ1-5; D ambiguous. Trimming removed 8 bases from V and 6 bases from J, with 11 bases in between. The V gene's germline CDR1 is MNHEY and CDR2 SVGEGT. This CDR3 region has 12 residues. The CDR3 protein is CASSWSAQPQHF. The CDR3 nucleotides read TGTGCCAGCTCGTGGTCCGCTCAGCCCCAGCATTTT.

This clonotype has a handful of counts. This rearrangement joins TRBV7-2 to TRBJ1-2, with D maybe TRBD1 (6 bases). Germline values: CDR1 SGHTA, CDR2 FQGNSA. The CDR3 length is 20 residues. V shed 2 bases and J shed 0 bases, with 25 bases lying between them. CDR3 loop: CASSLKLFAGTGRANYGYTF. The DNA for the CDR3 is TGTGCCAGCAGCTTAAAACTCTTTGCGGGAACAGGGAGAGCTAACTATGGCTACACCTTC.

This clonotype was detected many times. The rearrangement links TRBV30 to TRBJ2-7; weak D call: TRBD2 (7 bases). CDR1 and CDR2 from the germline V gene are GTSNPN and SVGIG (reference sequence). This CDR3 is built from 14 residues. V lost 2 bases, J lost 3 bases, and 14 bases lay in between. Here the CDR3 DNA reads TGTGCCTGGAGTCGTTACGGGGGGCTCTACGAGCAGTACTTC. Translating it yields CAWSRYGGLYEQYF.

Many counts were recorded for this clonotype. The genes are TRBV11-1 and TRBJ2-1; 11 bases fit TRBD2. The germline V gene encodes CDR1 SGHAT and CDR2 FQDESV (reference sequence). The CDR3 runs 15 residues. With 3 bases clipped from V and 9 bases from J, the junction kept 7 bases outside the gene matches. The CDR3 DNA follows: TGTGCCAGCAGCTTCCTCAGACTAGCGGGATCTGAGCAGTTCTTC. The encoded protein is CASSFLRLAGSEQFF.

A few counts support this clonotype. This rearrangement joins TRBV7-2 to TRBJ1-5; maybe TRBD1 (5 bases). There are 14 residues in the CDR3. V was clipped by 5 bases and J by 1 base, with 9 bases between them. Germline loops: CDR1 SGHTA, CDR2 FQGNSA. CDR3 DNA sequence: TGTGCCAGCAGCGAAAGGGGAAGCAATCAGCCCCAGCATTTT. Protein sequence: CASSERGSNQPQHF.

At least ten counts were recorded for this clonotype. CDR3 nucleotide sequence: TGCAGTGCTAGAGGGGGGTTTGAGCATCAGCCCCAGCATTTT. It codes for CSARGGFEHQPQHF. The gene calls are TRBV20-1 and TRBJ1-5, with D perhaps matching TRBD1 (5 bases). V was clipped by 1 base and J by 5 bases, with 12 bases between them. Per the germline V gene, CDR1 is DFQATT and CDR2 is SNEGSKA (reference sequence). The CDR3 extends over 14 amino acids.

This clonotype was seen a few times. CDR3: CAWSKPFERNNEQFF. The DNA of the CDR3 is TGTGCCTGGAGTAAGCCCTTTGAGCGGAACAATGAGCAGTTCTTC. The rearrangement links TRBV30 to TRBJ2-1, with D tentatively TRBD2 (5 bases). From germline, CDR1 is GTSNPN and CDR2 SVGIG (reference sequence). This CDR3 has 15 residues. V lost 2 bases to trimming and J lost 5 bases, with 16 bases between them.

By frequency in the sample, this clonotype is medium-sized. The CDR3: CASSLFSDLGTSKMAQYF. CDR3 in DNA: TGTGCCAGCAGCCTCTTCTCCGATCTGGGGACTAGCAAAATGGCCCAGTACTTC. This sequence joins TRBV7-2 and TRBJ2-5; 9 bases fit TRBD2. The V and J ends lost 5 bases and 9 bases, in that order; junction bases with no gene match: 22. Germline values: CDR1 SGHTA, CDR2 FQGNSA. The CDR3 totals 18 residues.

This clonotype was found once. V and J are TRBV9 and TRBJ2-5; D tentatively fits TRBD1 or TRBD2 (5 bases each). Germline CDR1 SGDLS, CDR2 YYNGEE. V lost 3 bases to trimming and J lost 2 bases, with 14 bases between them. CDR3 length: 15 amino acids. In nucleotides, the CDR3 is TGTGCCAGCAGCGGAGGGGCCCAGCAGCAAGAGACCCAGTACTTC. Encoded protein: CASSGGAQQQETQYF.

The chain recombines TRBV11-3 with TRBJ2-7, with 7 bases that match TRBD2. The CDR3 loop spans 16 amino acids. With 1 base clipped from V and 3 bases from J, the junction kept 9 bases outside the gene matches. The V gene's germline CDR1 is SGHNT and CDR2 YENEEA. This CDR3 is CASSLVAVGGFYEQYF. The CDR3 DNA is TGTGCCAGCAGCTTAGTAGCGGTGGGAGGGTTCTACGAGCAGTACTTC.

This clonotype occurred many times. The chain employs TRBV3-1 and TRBJ2-6; 10 positions match TRBD1. The CDR3 is 18 amino acids. Germline CDR1 reads LGHDT; CDR2 reads YNNKEL (reference sequence). V lost 1 base to trimming and J lost 2 bases; unmatched junction nucleotides: 5. Here the CDR3 reads CASSQGGQGPPGANVLTF. The DNA of the CDR3 is TGTGCCAGCAGCCAAGGGGGACAGGGGCCTCCTGGGGCCAACGTCCTGACTTTC.

In its sample, this clonotype was seen a few times. V usage is TRBV15 and J usage is TRBJ1-2; unclear D gene. Germline CDR1 is LNHNV and CDR2 is YYDKDF (reference sequence). V dropped 3 bases and J dropped 0 bases, with 11 bases sitting between them. The CDR3 has 15 amino acids. CDR3 protein: CATSSLPGTNYGYTF. The DNA of the CDR3 is TGTGCCACCAGCAGCTTACCCGGGACTAACTATGGCTACACCTTC.

This clonotype occurred a few times. The CDR3 sequence: CASSQESGRAHEQFF. CDR3 coding DNA: TGTGCCAGCAGCCAAGAGAGCGGGAGGGCGCATGAGCAGTTCTTC. V usage is TRBV14 and J usage is TRBJ2-1; the match to TRBD2 covers 10 bases. The CDR3 is 15 amino acids. Germline V gene data show CDR1 as SGHDN and CDR2 as FVKESK. J gave up 8 bases and V 0 bases, and 4 bases lay outside the gene matches. Supplemented by reference TRBV14 and TRBJ2-1, the full variable domain reads EAGVTQFPSHSVIEKGQTVTLRCDPISGHDNLYWYRRVMGKEIKFLLHFVKESKQDESGMPNNRFLAERTGGTYSTLKVQPAELEDSGVYFCASSQESGRAHEQFFGPGTRLTVL.

This clonotype was found a few times. The rearrangement links TRBV28 to TRBJ2-7; TRBD2 agrees at 13 bases. The CDR3 is made up of 16 amino acids. V dropped 2 bases and J dropped 2; count of bases not matched to a gene: 3. Germline CDR1 is MDHEN and CDR2 is SYDVKM. CDR3 amino acids: CASSLPGLAGTYEQYF. CDR3 in DNA: TGTGCCAGCAGTTTACCGGGACTAGCGGGGACCTACGAGCAGTACTTC. The full variable domain, rest sourced from reference TRBV28 and TRBJ2-7, is DVKVTQSSRYLVKRTGEKVFLECVQDMDHENMFWYRQDPGLGLRLIYFSYDVKMKEKGDIPEGYSVSREKKERFSLILESASTNQTSMYLCASSLPGLAGTYEQYFGPGTRLTVT.

This clonotype has ten or more counts. This chain uses TRBV28 with TRBJ1-5; D not certain. Germline CDR1 MDHEN, CDR2 SYDVKM. The V gene lost 1 base and the J gene lost 9 bases, with 7 bases spanning the gap. The CDR3 length is 12 residues. The CDR3 DNA reads TGTGCCAGCAGTTTATATGGGTTGCCCCAGCATTTT. Amino acids: CASSLYGLPQHF.

This clonotype was recorded at least ten times. The rearrangement uses TRBV7-2 and TRBJ1-3, with no clear D. The ends were cut back, 4 bases at V and 0 bases at J, with 10 bases in the middle. The germline V gene encodes CDR1 SGHTA and CDR2 FQGNSA. CDR3 length equals 15 residues. For the CDR3, the DNA is TGTGCCAGCAGCTGGACGGAAAACTCTGGAAACACCATATATTTT. It translates to CASSWTENSGNTIYF.

This clonotype was counted at least ten times. The chain is built from TRBV7-2 and TRBJ1-2; the D gene is possibly TRBD1 (5 bases). Trimming took off 1 base at V and 1 base at J, with 16 bases between the two ends. Germline values: CDR1 SGHTA, CDR2 FQGNSA. This CDR3 has 17 residues. CDR3 residues: CASSLGMGPILNYGYTF. DNA for the CDR3: TGTGCCAGCAGCTTAGGTATGGGACCGATCCTTAACTATGGCTACACCTTC.